The 15 T cell receptor beta chains below were found in one sample sequenced in a study of blood T cell repertoires in COVID-19. Here immunoSEQ multiplex PCR was the method, and the copy in TCRdb shows in-frame clones only, minus some. The repertoire holds more than 150,000 clones, 80% to 90% seen once, with roughly 15% in the top ten. The sequenced sample consisted of peripheral blood. These receptors were collected from a woman aged 40-49 years with acute or convalescent COVID-19.

This chain joins TRBV25-1 and TRBJ1-5; 7 bases are a match to TRBD1. The CDR3 is 15 residues long. Germline values: CDR1 MGHDK, CDR2 SYGVNS. V dropped 3 bases and J dropped 7; count of bases not matched to a gene: 9. In DNA, the CDR3 is TGTGCCAGCAGTGACGACAGGGAGAACGGCCAGCCCCAGCATTTT. Its translation: CASSDDRENGQPQHF.

The chain joins TRBV19 to TRBJ1-1; tentative D call: TRBD1 (5 bases). CDR1 LNHDA and CDR2 SQIVND come from the germline V gene (reference sequence). With 3 bases removed from V and 1 base from J, the gap between germline ends came to 9 bases. The CDR3 is 14 residues long. CDR3 sequence (DNA): TGTGCCAGTAGTATTGGCGGGACGAACACTGAAGCTTTCTTT. Its translation is CASSIGGTNTEAFF.

The V and J genes are TRBV18 and TRBJ2-1; D is unclear. The germline gives CDR1 KGHSH, CDR2 LQKENI. This CDR3 is 17 amino acids long. The germline V and J ends were trimmed by 0 bases and 0 bases, with 12 bases remaining between them. CDR3 nucleotides: TGTGCCAGCTCACCACCTTTAATGGCTAGCTCCTACAATGAGCAGTTCTTC. Protein product: CASSPPLMASSYNEQFF. Using reference TRBV18 and TRBJ2-1 for the parts outside the CDR3, the full variable domain is NAGVMQNPRHLVRRRGQEARLRCSPMKGHSHVYWYRQLPEEGLKFMVYLQKENIIDESGMPKERFSAEFPKEGPSILRIQQVVRGDSAAYFCASSPPLMASSYNEQFFGPGTRLTVL.

CDR3 nucleotides: TGTGCCAGCAGTGAACTAGCGACCGGGGAGCTGTTTTTT. This sequence encodes CASSELATGELFF. The chain has TRBV6-4 and TRBJ2-2, with TRBD2 matching 7 bases. With 3 bases clipped from V and 5 bases from J, the junction kept 0 bases outside the gene matches. This CDR3 is built from 13 residues. CDR1 is MRHNA, CDR2 SNTAGT, per germline.

The rearrangement joins TRBV19 to TRBJ2-5; D perhaps matches TRBD2 (6 bases). Germline V gene data show CDR1 as LNHDA and CDR2 as SQIVND (reference sequence). Trimming took off 5 bases at V and 14 bases at J, with 18 bases between the two ends. This CDR3 spans 12 amino acids. The CDR3 spells CASSALRGTLYF. CDR3 coding DNA: TGTGCCAGTAGTGCATTACGTGGGACTCTTTACTTC.

The rearrangement links TRBV6-5 to TRBJ2-7, with 9 positions matching TRBD1. Unmatched junction bases numbered 10, after V lost 7 bases and J lost 6 bases. Germline V gene data show CDR1 as MNHEY and CDR2 as SVGAGI. This CDR3 region has 14 residues. CDR3 bases: TGTGCCAGCACGGCAGGGGACAGGGTTGGCGAGCAGTACTTC. Translating it yields CASTAGDRVGEQYF.

This clone was picked up one time. The rearrangement links TRBV5-6 to TRBJ2-2; TRBD2 is a possible D gene (6 bases). Trimming removed 0 bases from V and 4 bases from J, with 13 bases in between. Germline V CDR1 and CDR2: SGHDT, YYEEEE. There are 16 residues in the CDR3. CDR3 nucleotide sequence: TGTGCCAGCAGCTTGGCGCCAGGGAGGAGCACCGGGGAGCTGTTTTTT. Translated: CASSLAPGRSTGELFF.

CDR3 in amino acids: CASSLAAGGDTDTQYF. As DNA, the CDR3 is TGTGCCAGCAGCCTCGCGGCGGGGGGGGACACAGATACGCAGTATTTT. The chain employs TRBV7-9 and TRBJ2-3, with TRBD2 matching over 9 bases. CDR1 is SEHNR, CDR2 FQNEAQ, per germline (reference sequence). The V and J ends lost 5 bases and 2 bases, in that order; junction bases with no gene match: 8. The CDR3 covers 16 residues.

The chain has TRBV10-1 and TRBJ1-1, with D uncertain. Trimming cost V 2 bases and J 1 base, with 5 bases left between them. This CDR3 region has 13 residues. Germline V gene data show CDR1 as WNHNN and CDR2 as SYGVQD (reference sequence). CDR3 loop: CASSEGPNTEAFF. The CDR3 bases are TGCGCCAGCAGTGAGGGCCCGAACACTGAAGCTTTCTTT.

V is TRBV18 and J is TRBJ2-7; TRBD1 matches 10 bases. Trimming took 3 bases from V and 3 from J; bases not matched to a gene: 5. Germline V gene data show CDR1 as KGHSH and CDR2 as LQKENI. The CDR3 loop spans 15 amino acids. The CDR3 spells CASSPQTGGGYEQYF. DNA for the CDR3: TGTGCCAGCTCACCCCAGACAGGGGGCGGCTACGAGCAGTACTTC.

The chain has TRBV19 and TRBJ2-7, with 10 bases lining up with TRBD1. Germline V gives CDR1 LNHDA, CDR2 SQIVND (reference sequence). The length of the CDR3 is 15 residues. Trimming cost V 3 bases and J 1 base; bases outside gene matches: 3. As DNA, the CDR3 is TGTGCCAGTAGTATTGTGGGACAGGGGTCCTACGAGCAGTACTTC. This sequence encodes CASSIVGQGSYEQYF. Using reference TRBV19 and TRBJ2-7 for the parts outside the CDR3, the full variable domain is DGGITQSPKYLFRKEGQNVTLSCEQNLNHDAMYWYRQDPGQGLRLIYYSQIVNDFQKGDIAEGYSVSREKKESFPLTVTSAQKNPTAFYLCASSIVGQGSYEQYFGPGTRLTVT.

This clone is a singleton in its sample. V usage is TRBV27 and J usage is TRBJ2-7; 8 bases fit TRBD1. The CDR3 has 15 amino acids. Germline trimming cut 6 bases from V and 3 bases from J; bases unmatched to any gene: 10. CDR1 and CDR2 from the germline V gene are MNHEY and SMNVEV (reference sequence). The CDR3 reads CASRPRAGGFYEQYF. The DNA of the CDR3 is TGTGCCAGCAGGCCTCGGGCAGGGGGCTTCTACGAGCAGTACTTC.

The rearrangement uses TRBV30 and TRBJ2-1; 7 bases are a match to TRBD2. J lost 1 base, V lost 3 bases, and 18 bases had no gene match. CDR3 length equals 19 residues. Germline assignment: CDR1 GTSNPN and CDR2 SVGIG (reference sequence). The CDR3 bases are TGTGCCTGGAGGAAAGGTCTGGGTTCTCTAGCGGAGTCCTACAATGAGCAGTTCTTC. Protein sequence: CAWRKGLGSLAESYNEQFF.

This chain connects TRBV10-3 to TRBJ2-1; 10 bases are a match to TRBD1. CDR3 length: 12 residues. Looked up from germline, CDR1 is ENHRY and CDR2 is SYGVKD. V lost 10 bases, J lost 9 bases, and 6 bases stayed unmatched. CDR3 in DNA: TGTGCCACCGACCGGGACAGGGGTGAGCAGTTCTTC. Translation: CATDRDRGEQFF.

The chain links TRBV5-4 to TRBJ1-1, with D tentatively TRBD1 (5 bases). Trimming pared 0 bases from V and 0 bases from J, leaving 9 bases between. There are 15 residues in the CDR3. The V gene's germline CDR1 is SGHNT and CDR2 YYREEE (reference sequence). CDR3 loop: CASSLEGAMNTEAFF. DNA of the CDR3: TGTGCCAGCAGCTTGGAAGGGGCTATGAACACTGAAGCTTTCTTT.